Shown below are 8 T cell receptor beta chains from a single sample sequenced in a study of human T cells and chemical hapten exposure. One entry per CDR3 protein results from TCRdb running MiXCR on the RACE reads. The table records about 39,000 distinct CDR3 sequences, roughly an eighth of them present only once. Time point indicated: pre-sensitization, week 0. Indicated treatment: therapeutic diphenylcyclopropenone sensitization with weekly scalp DPC. The starting material was whole blood, obtained in connection with sensitization to the hapten diphenylcyclopropenone (DPC). These receptors were taken from a woman aged 25 to 39 with alopecia areata. Some clones in this sample may be carry-over from other donors' samples.

This clonotype was seen ten or more times. V usage is TRBV12-3 or TRBV12-4 and J usage is TRBJ1-3; D is perhaps TRBD1 (5 bases). This CDR3 is 15 amino acids long. Trimming removed 6 bases from V and 1 base from J, with 13 bases in between. The CDR3 DNA follows: TGTGCCAGCAGCCTCTGGGGGGGGTCTGGAAACACCATATATTTT. Protein: CASSLWGGSGNTIYF.

This clonotype was counted at least ten times. The chain links TRBV28 to TRBJ2-5; 7 nucleotides align to TRBD1. The V gene end was trimmed by 6 bases and the J gene end by 2 bases; junction bases not matched to a gene: 9. The CDR3 has 15 amino acids. Looked up from germline, CDR1 is MDHEN and CDR2 is SYDVKM. The CDR3 here is CASSQAGTAQETQYF. CDR3 bases: TGTGCCAGCAGCCAAGCCGGGACAGCACAAGAGACCCAGTACTTC.

This clonotype was seen at least ten times. The V gene is TRBV7-9, the J gene TRBJ1-1; 8 nucleotides align to TRBD1. Germline assignment: CDR1 SEHNR and CDR2 FQNEAQ (reference sequence). This CDR3 region has 15 residues. V was pared by 1 base and J by 6 bases, with 7 bases of the junction left unmatched. DNA for the CDR3: TGTGCCAGCAGCTTAGAAAACAGGGGGTACGCTGAAGCTTTCTTT. This sequence encodes CASSLENRGYAEAFF.

In this sample, this clonotype turned up a few times. The chain has TRBV23-1 and TRBJ2-7, with 13 bases lining up with TRBD2. TRBV23-1 is identified as an open reading frame with a role that is uncertain. Unmatched junction bases numbered 6, after V lost 9 bases and J lost 4 bases. The CDR3 sequence is 14 residues long. The CDR3 nucleotides are TGCGCCAGGAAACCGGGACTAGCGGGGTACGAGCAGTACTTC. Translating gives CARKPGLAGYEQYF.

This clonotype was found many times. The J gene is TRBJ1-1, the V gene TRBV20-1, with D hard to call. CDR1 and CDR2 from the germline V gene are DFQATT and SNEGSKA (reference sequence). V gave up 1 base and J gave up 1 base, with 10 bases separating them. CDR3 size: 14 residues. The CDR3: CSARGFTENTEAFF. The CDR3 DNA is TGCAGTGCTAGAGGGTTCACAGAGAACACTGAAGCTTTCTTT.

The table lists this clonotype with many counts. CDR3 sequence: CASSYLGQGGTTEAFF. The CDR3 DNA reads as TGTGCCAGCAGTTACTTAGGACAGGGGGGGACCACTGAAGCTTTCTTT. V and J are TRBV6-6 and TRBJ1-1, with 10 bases matching TRBD1. The trim removed 1 base at V and 4 bases at J, leaving 6 bases unmatched. The CDR3 runs 16 residues. CDR1 is MNHNY and CDR2 is SVGAGI in the germline V gene (reference sequence).

This clonotype was recorded many times. The chain combines TRBV28 with TRBJ2-3; no definite D call. Per the germline V gene, CDR1 is MDHEN and CDR2 is SYDVKM. There are 15 residues in the CDR3. V lost 4 bases to trimming and J lost 2 bases, with 13 bases between them. CDR3 coding DNA: TGTGCCAGCAGTTCCCCCCAGGAGTACACAGATACGCAGTATTTT. Translated, it gives CASSSPQEYTDTQYF.

This clonotype has ten or more counts. The chain links TRBV2 to TRBJ1-5, with D perhaps matching TRBD1 (6 bases). The germline V gene has CDR1 SNHLY and CDR2 FYNNEI. Trimming removed 7 bases from V and 2 bases from J, with 12 bases in between. The CDR3 loop spans 14 amino acids. In DNA, the CDR3 is TGTGCCAGCACCCGGACAGCGGGCAATCAGCCCCAGCATTTT. This translates into CASTRTAGNQPQHF.